One and the same sample provided the 19 T cell receptor beta chains below, sequenced in a study of T cell responses to AZD1222 COVID-19 vaccine. Generated by immunoSEQ multiplex PCR, the TCRdb table keeps only in-frame clones and is missing some. The sample has 130,000 or so clones; about 90% are singletons. Sample: peripheral blood, taken 28 days after the second AZD1222 dose. These receptors were collected from an adult who received the AZD1222 COVID-19 vaccine.

V usage is TRBV5-8 and J usage is TRBJ2-7, with 9 positions matching TRBD1. This CDR3 spans 15 amino acids. Germline CDR1 SGHTS, CDR2 YDEGEE. V was clipped by 5 bases and J by 3 bases; unmatched bases: 9. CDR3 residues: CASSRSGTGNYEQYF. In DNA, the CDR3 is TGTGCCAGCAGTCGGTCCGGGACAGGGAACTACGAGCAGTACTTC.

V usage is TRBV11-3 and J usage is TRBJ2-3, with 10 bases that match TRBD2. J gave up 0 bases and V 8 bases, and 8 bases lay outside the gene matches. The CDR3 sequence is 16 residues long. Germline V CDR1 and CDR2: SGHNT, YENEEA. The CDR3 bases are TGTGCCAGCGGTAGCGGGAGGCTAACTAGCACAGATACGCAGTATTTT. Its translation is CASGSGRLTSTDTQYF. The full variable domain, with the rest looked up from reference TRBV11-3 and TRBJ2-3, is EAGVVQSPRYKIIEKKQPVAFWCNPISGHNTLYWYLQNLGQGPELLIRYENEEAVDDSQLPKDRFSAERLKGVDSTLKIQPAELGDSAVYLCASGSGRLTSTDTQYFGPGTRLTVL.

With respect to this clone: Germline is not matched at one junction end, which may reflect a read error. The chain is built from TRBV7-3 and TRBJ2-3; 7 bases align to TRBD1. The CDR3 consists of 15 residues. Germline CDR1 SGHTA, CDR2 FQGTGA. The CDR3 sequence: CASSVTGQATDTQYF. The CDR3 coding sequence is TGTGCCAGCAGCGTAACTGGACAGGCCACAGATACGCAGTATTTT.

This chain connects TRBV6-6 to TRBJ1-2, with 7 bases matching TRBD1. CDR3 size: 15 residues. The germline V gene encodes CDR1 MNHNY and CDR2 SVGAGI (reference sequence). V was pared by 3 bases and J by 4 bases, with 8 bases of the junction left unmatched. The DNA of the CDR3 is TGTGCCAGCAGTTATCTCGAGGGGGCGAGCTATGGCTACACCTTC. It translates to CASSYLEGASYGYTF.

Remarks on this clone: A read error may produce the germline difference seen at one junction end. The chain carries TRBV7-9 and TRBJ1-2; 8 bases map to TRBD1. CDR1 and CDR2 from the germline V gene are SEHNR and FQNEAQ (reference sequence). This CDR3 has 16 amino acids. The CDR3 DNA follows: TGTGCCAGCACCTTAAAGGCACTCAGGGGGCCGGGTGGCTACACCTTC. Its protein product is CASTLKALRGPGGYTF.

This sequence joins TRBV6-6 and TRBJ1-1; TRBD1 aligns across 9 bases. CDR3 length: 14 residues. Germline trimming cut 6 bases from V and 1 base from J; bases unmatched to any gene: 3. Germline V gene data show CDR1 as MNHNY and CDR2 as SVGAGI (reference sequence). The CDR3 DNA reads TGTGCCAGCAGCTTGGACAGGGGGAACACTGAAGCTTTCTTT. As protein: CASSLDRGNTEAFF.

This sequence joins TRBV19 and TRBJ1-1; D is ambiguous. The V and J ends lost 9 bases and 0 bases respectively, with 14 bases between them. Germline V lookup: CDR1 LNHDA, CDR2 SQIVND (reference sequence). The CDR3 totals 14 residues. The CDR3: CASLQRPMNTEAFF. In nucleotides, the CDR3 is TGTGCCAGCCTACAGCGCCCCATGAACACTGAAGCTTTCTTT.

The rearrangement joins TRBV5-4 to TRBJ1-1; no reliable D call. In germline, CDR1 is SGHNT, CDR2 YYREEE (reference sequence). The CDR3 covers 14 residues. V was trimmed by 0 bases and J by 2 bases, leaving 8 bases between them. The DNA of the CDR3 is TGTGCCAGCAGCTTGGGTGGGCGTAACACTGAAGCTTTCTTT. Translated: CASSLGGRNTEAFF.

V and J are TRBV2 and TRBJ1-2; D not resolved. Trimming pared 6 bases from V and 2 bases from J, leaving 13 bases between. Germline V lookup: CDR1 SNHLY, CDR2 FYNNEI. CDR3 length: 14 residues. CDR3 nucleotides: TGTGCCAGCAGCCCCGAGCTACACAACTATGGCTACACCTTC. Translated: CASSPELHNYGYTF.

The rearrangement joins TRBV19 to TRBJ2-5; TRBD2 matches at 12 bases. V trimming: 5 bases; J trimming: 1 base; junction bases outside the gene matches: 2. Looked up from germline, CDR1 is LNHDA and CDR2 is SQIVND (reference sequence). This CDR3 spans 15 amino acids. The CDR3 DNA reads TGTGCCAGTAGTCGACTAGCGGGGGCCCAAGAGACCCAGTACTTC. It specifies CASSRLAGAQETQYF.

The V gene is TRBV18, the J gene TRBJ2-7; D is perhaps TRBD2 (5 bases). The V end was cut by 5 bases, the J end by 5 bases, with 13 bases between. CDR3 length equals 13 residues. Per germline, CDR1 KGHSH and CDR2 LQKENI. CDR3 sequence (DNA): TGTGCCAGCTCATCGACTACGGTGGACGAGCAGTACTTC. Encoded protein: CASSSTTVDEQYF.

CDR3 amino acids: CASSIEAASYGYTF. The CDR3, as DNA: TGTGCCAGTAGTATAGAGGCAGCATCCTATGGCTACACCTTC. The rearrangement joins TRBV19 to TRBJ1-2; D is uncertain. Per germline, CDR1 LNHDA and CDR2 SQIVND (reference sequence). Trimming took off 0 bases at V and 4 bases at J, with 9 bases between the two ends. CDR3 size: 14 residues.

The rearrangement joins TRBV28 to TRBJ2-3; D remains ambiguous. The CDR3 consists of 10 residues. V lost 5 bases and J 3 bases, leaving 0 bases between the germline ends. Germline V gene data show CDR1 as MDHEN and CDR2 as SYDVKM. CDR3 DNA: TGTGCCAGCAGTACAGATACGCAGTATTTT. It yields the protein CASSTDTQYF. The variable domain in full, completed from reference TRBV28 and TRBJ2-3, reads DVKVTQSSRYLVKRTGEKVFLECVQDMDHENMFWYRQDPGLGLRLIYFSYDVKMKEKGDIPEGYSVSREKKERFSLILESASTNQTSMYLCASSTDTQYFGPGTRLTVL.

The chain combines TRBV5-1 with TRBJ1-2; D not resolved. Germline CDR1 SGHRS, CDR2 YFSETQ. The CDR3 has 15 amino acids. Trimming cost V 3 bases and J 4 bases, with 16 bases left between them. CDR3 loop: CASSSESAPAYGYTF. CDR3 coding DNA: TGCGCCAGCAGCTCTGAATCAGCTCCGGCCTATGGCTACACCTTC.

The rearrangement joins TRBV18 to TRBJ1-3; D gene ambiguous. The CDR3 sequence is 15 residues long. V dropped 0 bases and J dropped 6 bases, with 12 bases sitting between them. Per germline, CDR1 KGHSH and CDR2 LQKENI. The CDR3 DNA is TGTGCCAGCTCACCACCTTCGGTCCCTCAAAACACCATATATTTT. Translation: CASSPPSVPQNTIYF.

The gene calls are TRBV9 and TRBJ1-1, with 8 bases fitting TRBD1. J lost 5 bases, V lost 3 bases, and 6 bases had no gene match. CDR1 and CDR2 (germline): SGDLS, YYNGEE. The CDR3 runs 14 residues. The CDR3 loop is CASSGTGGSTEAFF. CDR3 DNA sequence: TGTGCCAGCAGCGGCACAGGGGGAAGTACTGAAGCTTTCTTT.

The chain carries TRBV11-2 and TRBJ2-2; 8 nucleotides line up with TRBD2. Trimming at V came to 5 bases and at J to 8 bases, leaving 13 bases not matched to a gene. Per the germline V gene, CDR1 is SGHAT and CDR2 is FQNNGV. CDR3 length: 16 amino acids. CDR3 amino acids: CASSPPSRGGRGELFF. The CDR3 bases are TGTGCCAGCAGCCCCCCCTCTCGCGGGGGGCGGGGGGAGCTGTTTTTT.

This chain uses TRBV4-1 with TRBJ1-4; D is ambiguous. Germline CDR1 reads MGHRA; CDR2 reads YSYEKL. Trimming removed 0 bases at V and 7 bases at J, with 12 bases between. There are 15 residues in the CDR3. The CDR3 bases are TGCGCCAGCAGCCAAGATGGCTCCGAGGGTGAAAAACTGTTTTTT. Its protein is CASSQDGSEGEKLFF.

Only one count was recorded for this clone. The CDR3 sequence is CASSGQQVGGYTF. The CDR3, as DNA: TGTGCCAGCAGCGGACAGCAAGTGGGGGGCTACACCTTC. V usage is TRBV5-6 and J usage is TRBJ1-2; a weak D match, TRBD1 (6 bases). CDR1 and CDR2 from the germline V gene are SGHDT and YYEEEE. The V and J ends lost 4 bases and 8 bases respectively, with 15 bases between them. The CDR3 totals 13 residues.